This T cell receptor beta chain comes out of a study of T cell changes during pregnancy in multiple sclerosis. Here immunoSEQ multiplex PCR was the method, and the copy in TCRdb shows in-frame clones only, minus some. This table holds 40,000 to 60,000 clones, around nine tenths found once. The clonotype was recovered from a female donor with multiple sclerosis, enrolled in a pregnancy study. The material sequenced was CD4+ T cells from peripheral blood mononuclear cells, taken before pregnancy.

The DNA of the CDR3 is TGCGCCAGCAGTGTGACGGGGGCGGCTAGCGGCCGAAAGACCCAGTACTTC. Encoded protein: CASSVTGAASGRKTQYF. The V and J genes are TRBV5-1 and TRBJ2-5; perhaps TRBD2 as D (7 bases). The CDR3 spans 17 residues. Per germline, CDR1 SGHRS and CDR2 YFSETQ. V was shortened by 5 bases and J by 6 bases, with 26 bases between the two germline ends.